This passage covers 6 T cell receptor beta chains from one sample sequenced in a study of a mutant IDH1 vaccine in newly diagnosed glioma. Which antigens these TCRs recognize remains unknown. Time point of the sample: week 35, safety follow-up. Alongside topical imiquimod, each dose of vaccine comprised 300 ug of mutant IDH1 20-mer peptide. Sequencing used immunoSEQ multiplex PCR; TCRdb keeps in-frame clones, though not all of them. This table has around 60,000 clones, roughly 81% appearing once. This sample comprised PBMCs, obtained from a glioma patient whose treatment included an IDH1 peptide vaccine. The receptors originated from a man aged 35 to 55 with glioma.

The chain combines TRBV27 with TRBJ2-5; D is possibly TRBD2 (5 bases). CDR1 and CDR2 from the germline V gene are MNHEY and SMNVEV (reference sequence). This CDR3 is 12 amino acids long. Trimming removed 3 bases at V and 8 bases at J, with 10 bases between. Here the CDR3 DNA reads TGTGCCAGCAGTTTCCGGGAAGGAACCCAGTACTTC. It specifies CASSFREGTQYF.

CDR3 DNA: TGCGCCAGCAGCCGCACGGTTGGTGAGCAGTTCTTC. Protein product: CASSRTVGEQFF. The chain recombines TRBV4-3 with TRBJ2-1; D not resolved. Germline CDR1 and CDR2: LGHNA and YSLEER. This CDR3 region has 12 residues. Trimming stripped 4 bases from V and 9 bases from J, with 10 bases between.

This clone turned up a few times. The chain recombines TRBV6-1 with TRBJ2-3; the match to TRBD2 covers 7 bases. In germline, CDR1 is MNHNS, CDR2 SASEGT. J was trimmed by 7 bases and V by 7 bases; bases with no gene match: 11. CDR3 size: 14 residues. The chain's CDR3 is CASTVGLVSYTQYF. The DNA of the CDR3 is TGTGCCAGCACAGTCGGACTAGTATCGTATACGCAGTATTTT.

V and J are TRBV6-1 and TRBJ2-1, with 10 bases identical to TRBD2. The J segment lost 8 bases and the V segment lost 2 bases, leaving 6 bases of the junction unmatched. The length of the CDR3 is 15 residues. Germline V gene sequence: CDR1 MNHNS, CDR2 SASEGT. The CDR3: CASSEWGLAFDEQFF. In nucleotides, the CDR3 is TGTGCCAGCAGTGAATGGGGACTAGCGTTCGATGAGCAGTTCTTC.

The chain joins TRBV29-1 to TRBJ2-7, with D possibly called TRBD1 or TRBD2 (5 bases each). Trimming removed 7 bases at V and 3 bases at J, with 13 bases between. From germline, CDR1 is SQVTM and CDR2 ANQGSEA. The length of the CDR3 is 12 residues. The CDR3 region is CSARGKGYEQYF. Written as DNA, the CDR3 is TGCAGCGCCCGGGGCAAAGGCTACGAGCAGTACTTC.

The CDR3 DNA reads TGTGCCAGCAGCCCACCGGTTGGAACAGGGCCAAGCGGAAACTACGAGCAGTACTTC. Translating gives CASSPPVGTGPSGNYEQYF. The genes are TRBV5-4 and TRBJ2-7; TRBD1 might be the D (6 bases). CDR1 and CDR2 (germline): SGHNT, YYREEE (reference sequence). The V and J ends lost 4 bases and 3 bases respectively, with 29 bases between them. CDR3 length: 19 residues.